This T cell receptor (beta chain) appears in the sequencing data of a study of blood T cell repertoires in COVID-19. The overall study: COVID-19 samples collected from the United States, Italy and Spain covered acute and convalescent phases. The analysed material was cDNA or gDNA that came from T cells, B-cell-depleted T cells, or PBMCs.

As processed by the authors: Amplified reference gene primers provided the basis for estimating nucleated cell counts. The assay was immunoSEQ multiplex PCR, and TCRdb's table has in-frame clones only and misses some. V, J and clone size are those of that table, while D and trimming were read from the DNA. The sample shows around 230,000 clones, approximately 80% of them seen only once. Trimming removed 5 bases from V and 0 bases from J; junction bases left unmatched: 4. Germline CDR1 is KGHSH and CDR2 is LQKENI. This CDR3 has 15 residues. The V gene is TRBV18, the J gene TRBJ1-5; the match to TRBD1 covers 7 bases. Sample: peripheral blood. The sequence was obtained from a man between 40 and 49 years old with acute or convalescent COVID-19. The CDR3: CASSAGGNSNQPQHF. The CDR3 DNA is TGTGCCAGCTCAGCAGGGGGTAATAGCAATCAGCCCCAGCATTTT. The full variable domain, in which reference TRBV18 and TRBJ1-5 provide the parts outside the CDR3, is NAGVMQNPRHLVRRRGQEARLRCSPMKGHSHVYWYRQLPEEGLKFMVYLQKENIIDESGMPKERFSAEFPKEGPSILRIQQVVRGDSAAYFCASSAGGNSNQPQHFGDGTRLSIL.